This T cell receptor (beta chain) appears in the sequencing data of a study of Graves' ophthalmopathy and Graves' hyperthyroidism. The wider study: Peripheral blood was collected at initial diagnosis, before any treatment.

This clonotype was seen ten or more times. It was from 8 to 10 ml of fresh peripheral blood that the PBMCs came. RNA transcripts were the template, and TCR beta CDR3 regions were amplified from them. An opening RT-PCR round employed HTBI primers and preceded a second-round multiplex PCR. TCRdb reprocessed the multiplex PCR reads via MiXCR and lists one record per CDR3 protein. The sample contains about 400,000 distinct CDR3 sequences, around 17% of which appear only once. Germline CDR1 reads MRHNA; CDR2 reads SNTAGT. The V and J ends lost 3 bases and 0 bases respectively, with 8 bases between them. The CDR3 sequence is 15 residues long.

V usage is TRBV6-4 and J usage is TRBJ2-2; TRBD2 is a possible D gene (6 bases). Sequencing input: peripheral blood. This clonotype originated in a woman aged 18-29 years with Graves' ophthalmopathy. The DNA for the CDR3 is TGTGCCAGCAGTGAGGAGGGCTCGAACACCGGGGAGCTGTTTTTT. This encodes CASSEEGSNTGELFF.